This T cell receptor beta chain is drawn from a study of blood T cell repertoires in COVID-19. Study as a whole: T cells, B-cell-depleted T cells, or PBMCs supplied cDNA or gDNA.

The protocol was immunoSEQ multiplex PCR, while the TCRdb copy is restricted to in-frame clones and leaves out a portion. The sample holds around 79,000 clones; around 89% are singletons and the top ten take about 15%. V was pared by 0 bases and J by 7 bases, with 10 bases between. The CDR3 spans 13 residues. Germline assignment: CDR1 GTSNPN and CDR2 SVGIG (reference sequence). This clone has a single count. The genes are TRBV30 and TRBJ1-5, with D uncertain. The receptor comes from a man in his 70s with active or convalescent COVID-19. Sequenced material: peripheral blood. CDR3 sequence: CAWSVVPGQPQHF. CDR3 nucleotides: TGTGCCTGGAGTGTTGTGCCCGGGCAGCCCCAGCATTTT.